Each of the 19 T cell receptor beta chains below was sequenced from the same sample in a study of control samples from healthy donors and cancer patients. Sequenced by immunoSEQ multiplex PCR; TCRdb stores in-frame clones only, minus some. The table has approximately 150,000 clones, 94% seen once. Sample: blood. These receptors all stem from a man aged 35 to 55 in good health.

This chain joins TRBV19 and TRBJ1-5, with TRBD1 matching over 8 bases. The ends lost 4 bases at V and 4 bases at J; junction bases unmatched: 9. The CDR3 runs 16 residues. Germline V lookup: CDR1 LNHDA, CDR2 SQIVND (reference sequence). The chain's CDR3 is CASSTQTGVANQPQHF. DNA for the CDR3: TGTGCCAGTAGTACCCAGACAGGGGTGGCAAATCAGCCCCAGCATTTT.

The chain couples TRBV9 to TRBJ2-2; the D is unclear. V was trimmed by 0 bases and J by 6 bases, leaving 6 bases between them. The CDR3 runs to 13 residues. CDR1 and CDR2 from the germline V gene are SGDLS and YYNGEE. This CDR3 reads CASSVDFPGELFF. Here the CDR3 DNA reads TGTGCCAGCAGCGTAGATTTTCCCGGGGAGCTGTTTTTT.

The sample holds a few counts of this clone. The rearrangement uses TRBV7-8 and TRBJ1-4; D is possibly TRBD1 (6 bases). Germline V lookup: CDR1 SGHVS, CDR2 FQNEAQ. The CDR3 is 15 residues long. The V end lost 4 bases, the J end lost 2 bases, and 11 bases lay between the germline ends. The CDR3 here is CASSWRTATNEKLFF. DNA for the CDR3: TGTGCCAGCAGCTGGAGGACAGCCACTAATGAAAAACTGTTTTTT.

In its sample, this clone was seen once. The chain uses TRBV20-1 and TRBJ2-7; 8 bases agree with TRBD2. Germline trimming cut 3 bases from V and 0 bases from J; bases unmatched to any gene: 4. In germline, CDR1 is DFQATT, CDR2 SNEGSKA (reference sequence). This CDR3 has 14 residues. The CDR3 sequence: CSASGSGGSYEQYF. The CDR3 DNA is TGCAGTGCTAGTGGGAGCGGGGGCTCCTACGAGCAGTACTTC.

J is TRBJ1-1 and V is TRBV7-9; a weak D match, TRBD1 (5 bases). The CDR3 spans 16 residues. Per the germline V gene, CDR1 is SEHNR and CDR2 is FQNEAQ (reference sequence). The V gene lost 6 bases and the J gene lost 5 bases, with 22 bases spanning the gap. CDR3 amino acids: CASRRRTGTEGTEAFF. DNA of the CDR3: TGTGCCAGCAGGCGACGTACCGGGACGGAGGGGACTGAAGCTTTCTTT.

This clone has a single count. The rearrangement joins TRBV28 to TRBJ2-2; 7 nucleotides align to TRBD1. Germline CDR1 MDHEN, CDR2 SYDVKM. This CDR3 comprises 14 residues. V shed 10 bases and J 0 bases; nucleotides not matched to a gene: 5. The CDR3 protein is CATLDRANTGELFF. CDR3 sequence (DNA): TGTGCCACCTTAGACAGGGCGAACACCGGGGAGCTGTTTTTT.

The V call is TRBV2, the J call TRBJ1-5; TRBD1 aligns across 7 bases. CDR3 size: 14 residues. Trimming cost V 3 bases and J 3 bases; bases outside gene matches: 2. Germline CDR1 and CDR2: SNHLY and FYNNEI. The CDR3 protein is CASSEGTANQPQHF. The DNA for the CDR3 is TGTGCCAGCAGTGAGGGGACAGCCAATCAGCCCCAGCATTTT.

The chain recombines TRBV7-3 with TRBJ2-3, with D perhaps matching TRBD1 or TRBD2 (6 bases each). Trimming took off 6 bases at V and 2 bases at J, with 12 bases between the two ends. CDR3 length: 14 residues. In germline, CDR1 is SGHTA, CDR2 FQGTGA. CDR3 in amino acids: CASSRGQATDTQYF. For the CDR3, the DNA is TGTGCCAGCAGTCGGGGGCAAGCCACAGATACGCAGTATTTT.

J is TRBJ1-1 and V is TRBV7-9, with no clear D. The length of the CDR3 is 13 residues. The V gene's germline CDR1 is SEHNR and CDR2 FQNEAQ (reference sequence). Between the trimmed V and J ends, which lost 1 base and 5 bases, there was a span of 8 bases. The CDR3 nucleotides are TGTGCCAGCAGCTTAGATCTGGTGACTGAAGCTTTCTTT. Translation: CASSLDLVTEAFF.

The rearrangement joins TRBV6-1 to TRBJ1-1, with D unclear. The CDR3 runs to 13 residues. Trimming cost V 2 bases and J 5 bases, with 9 bases left between them. In germline, CDR1 is MNHNS, CDR2 SASEGT. CDR3 nucleotide sequence: TGTGCCAGCAGTGAATACGGGAGAACTGAAGCTTTCTTT. Translated: CASSEYGRTEAFF.

This chain connects TRBV7-3 to TRBJ2-3; perhaps TRBD1 as D (6 bases). The CDR3 is 16 residues long. V was trimmed by 2 bases and J by 2 bases, leaving 14 bases between them. Looked up from germline, CDR1 is SGHTA and CDR2 is FQGTGA. CDR3: CASSLQGPTHTDTQYF. The CDR3 nucleotides are TGTGCCAGCAGCTTACAGGGGCCTACTCACACAGATACGCAGTATTTT.

The chain has TRBV28 and TRBJ1-1, with no clear D. Germline CDR1 is MDHEN and CDR2 is SYDVKM. This CDR3 spans 14 amino acids. The germline V and J ends were trimmed by 5 bases and 1 base, with 11 bases remaining between them. The CDR3 nucleotides are TGTGCCAGCAGTCCCCCGGGCAGGAACACTGAAGCTTTCTTT. Translated: CASSPPGRNTEAFF.

This clone appeared a few times. J is TRBJ1-5 and V is TRBV27, with no clear D. Per the germline V gene, CDR1 is MNHEY and CDR2 is SMNVEV (reference sequence). The CDR3 covers 13 residues. The ends were cut back, 3 bases at V and 3 bases at J, with 6 bases in the middle. In DNA, the CDR3 is TGTGCCAGCAGTTTGGGAGTCAATCAGCCCCAGCATTTT. Translating gives CASSLGVNQPQHF.

The chain has TRBV19 and TRBJ1-4; D remains unclear. Trimming shortened V by 3 bases and J by 7 bases, and 15 bases separated the two germline ends. There are 15 residues in the CDR3. Germline V gene sequence: CDR1 LNHDA, CDR2 SQIVND (reference sequence). CDR3 sequence: CASSMVGGRLEKLFF. CDR3 bases: TGTGCCAGTAGTATGGTCGGAGGTCGACTTGAAAAACTGTTTTTT.

The chain carries TRBV7-9 and TRBJ2-2; 14 bases agree with TRBD2. The V segment lost 1 base and the J segment 4 bases; nucleotides outside the gene matches: 5. Looked up from germline, CDR1 is SEHNR and CDR2 is FQNEAQ (reference sequence). The CDR3 totals 18 residues. CDR3 sequence reads: CASSLVVGLAGVTGELFF. The DNA for the CDR3 is TGTGCCAGCAGCTTAGTTGTGGGACTAGCGGGAGTCACCGGGGAGCTGTTTTTT.

This chain joins TRBV5-1 and TRBJ2-2; D not certain. The germline V gene encodes CDR1 SGHRS and CDR2 YFSETQ. V was cut by 6 bases and J by 3 bases, with 3 bases left in between. This CDR3 has 11 residues. The CDR3 nucleotides read TGCGCCAGCACGCACACCGGGGAGCTGTTTTTT. Protein sequence: CASTHTGELFF.

This clone was counted a single time. The V gene is TRBV15, the J gene TRBJ2-7, with 7 bases fitting TRBD1. V lost 5 bases and J lost 0; bases outside the gene matches: 4. The CDR3 extends over 14 amino acids. The germline CDR1 and CDR2 sequences are LNHNV and YYDKDF (reference sequence). For the CDR3, the DNA is TGTGCCACCAGCCGAAACAGGGGCTCCTACGAGCAGTACTTC. Translating gives CATSRNRGSYEQYF.

The chain joins TRBV18 to TRBJ1-5; TRBD1 aligns across 9 bases. J was trimmed by 6 bases and V by 3 bases; bases with no gene match: 6. The CDR3 is 15 amino acids. The germline gives CDR1 KGHSH, CDR2 LQKENI. CDR3 DNA: TGTGCCAGCTCACCGCGGACAGGGGAGCGTCAGCCCCAGCATTTT. This translates into CASSPRTGERQPQHF. The full variable domain, its missing parts supplied by reference TRBV18 and TRBJ1-5, is NAGVMQNPRHLVRRRGQEARLRCSPMKGHSHVYWYRQLPEEGLKFMVYLQKENIIDESGMPKERFSAEFPKEGPSILRIQQVVRGDSAAYFCASSPRTGERQPQHFGDGTRLSIL.

The J gene is TRBJ1-1, the V gene TRBV7-2; D uncertain. Germline-derived CDR1 and CDR2 are SGHTA and FQGNSA. Trimming removed 3 bases from V and 6 bases from J, with 17 bases in between. The CDR3 extends over 15 amino acids. DNA for the CDR3: TGTGCCAGCAGCTTTCACAACGGGGTAGAGGCTGAAGCTTTCTTT. Translation gives CASSFHNGVEAEAFF.